Sequencing of this TCR beta chain was carried out in a study of human T cells and chemical hapten exposure. TCRdb passed the RACE reads through MiXCR, listing each CDR3 protein once. Seen here are 30,000 to 40,000 distinct CDR3 sequences, over 5.5% observed once, and the top ten hold about 10%. The time point was: patch test 1, 2 weeks after DPC sensitization. The sample's treatment: therapeutic diphenylcyclopropenone sensitization with weekly scalp DPC. Before extraction, the whole blood was not fractionated, and total RNA was taken from it. This CDR3 comprises 14 residues. V dropped 5 bases and J dropped 3 bases, with 14 bases sitting between them. CDR1 LGHNA and CDR2 YSLEER come from the germline V gene. This clonotype was seen many times.

The chain is built from TRBV4-3 and TRBJ2-7; the D call may be TRBD1 or TRBD2 (5 bases each). The source material was whole blood, sampled in connection with sensitization to the hapten diphenylcyclopropenone (DPC). The TCR comes from a woman under 40 with alopecia areata. Some clones in this sample may be carry-over from other donors' samples. CDR3 in amino acids: CASSTSRGRYEQYF. CDR3 nucleotides: TGCGCCAGCAGCACGTCGAGGGGCCGCTACGAGCAGTACTTC.